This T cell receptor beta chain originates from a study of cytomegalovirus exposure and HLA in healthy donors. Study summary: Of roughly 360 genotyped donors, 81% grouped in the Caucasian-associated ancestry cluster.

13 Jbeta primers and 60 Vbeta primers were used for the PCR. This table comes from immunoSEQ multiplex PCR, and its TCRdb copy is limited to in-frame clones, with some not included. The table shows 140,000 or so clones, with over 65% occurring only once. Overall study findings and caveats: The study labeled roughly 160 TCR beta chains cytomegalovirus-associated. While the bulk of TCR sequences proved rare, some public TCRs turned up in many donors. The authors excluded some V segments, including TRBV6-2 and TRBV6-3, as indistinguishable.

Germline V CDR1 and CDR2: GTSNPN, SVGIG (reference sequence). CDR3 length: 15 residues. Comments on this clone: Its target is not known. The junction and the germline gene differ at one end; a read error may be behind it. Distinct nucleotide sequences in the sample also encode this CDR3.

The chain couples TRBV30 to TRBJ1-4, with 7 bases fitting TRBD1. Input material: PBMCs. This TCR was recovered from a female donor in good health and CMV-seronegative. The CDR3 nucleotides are TGCGCCTGGAACCTCCCGGGACAGCGTAATGAAAAACTGTTTTTT. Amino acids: CAWNLPGQRNEKLFF.